This paragraph reports one T cell receptor beta chain. The data were produced by immunoSEQ multiplex PCR, yet TCRdb's version contains in-frame clones alone and is incomplete. The table lists 30,000 to 40,000 clones, 70% to 80% of them singletons. The data stem from a study of T cell responses to AZD1222 COVID-19 vaccine. Germline V CDR1 and CDR2: GTSNPN, SVGIG (reference sequence). This CDR3 has 11 residues. V dropped 1 base and J dropped 3 bases, with 4 bases sitting between them. The V call is TRBV30, the J call TRBJ2-7; D call uncertain. The sequencing here drew on peripheral blood, taken 28 days after the second AZD1222 dose. The receptor was derived from an adult who received the AZD1222 COVID-19 vaccine. The CDR3 DNA sequence: TGTGCCTGGAGTGAGCGCTACGAGCAGTACGTC. Translating it yields CAWSERYEQYV.